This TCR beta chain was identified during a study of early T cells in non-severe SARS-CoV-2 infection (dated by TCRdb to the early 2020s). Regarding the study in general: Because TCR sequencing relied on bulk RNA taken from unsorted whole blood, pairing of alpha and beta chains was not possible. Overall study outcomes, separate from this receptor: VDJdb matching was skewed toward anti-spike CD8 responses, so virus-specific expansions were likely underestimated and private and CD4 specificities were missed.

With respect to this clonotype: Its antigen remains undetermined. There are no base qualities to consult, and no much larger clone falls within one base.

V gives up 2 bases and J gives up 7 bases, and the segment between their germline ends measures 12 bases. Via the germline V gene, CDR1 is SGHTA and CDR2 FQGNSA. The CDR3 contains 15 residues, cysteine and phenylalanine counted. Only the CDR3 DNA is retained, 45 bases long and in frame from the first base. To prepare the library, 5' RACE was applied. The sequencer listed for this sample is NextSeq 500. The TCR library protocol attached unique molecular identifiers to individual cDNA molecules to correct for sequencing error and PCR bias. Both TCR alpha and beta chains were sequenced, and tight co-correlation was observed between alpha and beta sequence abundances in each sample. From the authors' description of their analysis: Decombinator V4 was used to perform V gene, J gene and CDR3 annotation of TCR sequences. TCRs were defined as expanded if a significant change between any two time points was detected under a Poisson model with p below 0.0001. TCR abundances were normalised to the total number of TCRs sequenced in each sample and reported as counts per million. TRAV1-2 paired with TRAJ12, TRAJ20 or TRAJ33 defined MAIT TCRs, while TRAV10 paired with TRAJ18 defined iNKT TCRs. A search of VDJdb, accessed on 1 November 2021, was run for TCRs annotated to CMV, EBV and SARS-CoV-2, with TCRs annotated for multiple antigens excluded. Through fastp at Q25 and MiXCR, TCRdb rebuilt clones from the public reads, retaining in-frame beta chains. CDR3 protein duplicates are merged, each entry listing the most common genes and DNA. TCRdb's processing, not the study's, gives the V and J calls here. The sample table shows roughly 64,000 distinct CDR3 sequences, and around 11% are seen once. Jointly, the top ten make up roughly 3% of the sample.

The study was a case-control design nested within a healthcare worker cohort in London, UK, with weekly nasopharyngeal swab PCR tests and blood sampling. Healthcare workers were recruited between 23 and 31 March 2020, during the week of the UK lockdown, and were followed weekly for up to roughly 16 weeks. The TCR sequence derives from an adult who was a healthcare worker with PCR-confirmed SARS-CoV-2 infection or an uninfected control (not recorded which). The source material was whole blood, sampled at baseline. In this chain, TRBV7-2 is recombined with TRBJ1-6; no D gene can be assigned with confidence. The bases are TGTGCCAGCAGCTTAAACAGCCCCGAGAATTCACCCCTCCACTTT. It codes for CASSLNSPENSPLHF.